This T cell receptor beta chain was documented in a study of T cells in Graves' hyperthyroidism and ophthalmopathy. Germline values: CDR1 ENHRY, CDR2 SYGVKD. This CDR3 contains 15 residues. The V gene end was trimmed by 6 bases and the J gene end by 6 bases; junction bases not matched to a gene: 11. Researchers took RNA transcripts and amplified the TCR beta CDR3 regions from them. Carried out on the TCR CDR3, a first-round RT-PCR used the HTBI primer set. TCRdb fed the multiplex PCR reads into MiXCR, producing one record per CDR3 protein. In the table there are roughly 840,000 distinct CDR3 sequences, roughly 40% of which are singletons.

The chain recombines TRBV10-3 with TRBJ1-2; TRBD1 aligns across 9 bases. The clonotype was recovered from a man between 18 and 35 years old with Graves' hyperthyroidism. The sequencing sample was made of blood. The CDR3 spells CAISRPGTGIDGYTF. Written as DNA, the CDR3 is TGTGCCATCAGCCGTCCCGGGACAGGGATCGATGGCTACACCTTC.